This T cell receptor (beta chain) was recovered during a study of T cell responses to AZD1222 COVID-19 vaccine. Study outcomes and limitations: Seropositive AZD1222 recipients at baseline numbered only 5 to 7. Scientists sampled the repertoires only once the peak T cell response had passed. Possibly, clonal diversity was underestimated; donors were largely white British and included more females.

Per the germline V gene, CDR1 is SGHRS and CDR2 is YFSETQ. The CDR3 sequence is 15 residues long. V was pared by 1 base and J by 2 bases, with 12 bases between. The table came from immunoSEQ multiplex PCR; TCRdb's copy has only in-frame clones and leaves some out. The data show 90,000 to 150,000 clones, roughly 88% seen once. Details on this clone: What it binds is unknown.

The origin of this receptor is an adult in good health. The sample consisted of peripheral blood, taken on day 0 of AZD1222 vaccination. The chain has TRBV5-1 and TRBJ1-2; no clear D gene. CDR3 region: CASSLNHGLNYGYTF. Here the CDR3 DNA reads TGCGCCAGCAGCTTGAACCACGGACTGAACTATGGCTACACCTTC.